This TCR beta chain was recovered during a study of tumor-infiltrating lymphocytes in oesophageal squamous cell carcinoma. Each CDR3 protein is one row after TCRdb ran MiXCR on the PCR reads. This table holds some 22,000 distinct CDR3 sequences, about 34% found once. The CDR3 spans 13 residues. V gave up 5 bases and J gave up 6 bases, with 13 bases separating them. This clonotype was sampled from a male donor with esophageal squamous cell carcinoma. The V call is TRBV12-3 or TRBV12-4, the J call TRBJ1-1; weak D call: TRBD1 (5 bases). The sequenced sample was esophageal tumor tissue. The CDR3 loop reads CASSHGAGAEAFF. Written as DNA, the CDR3 is TGTGCCAGCAGTCACGGAGCGGGGGCTGAAGCTTTCTTT.